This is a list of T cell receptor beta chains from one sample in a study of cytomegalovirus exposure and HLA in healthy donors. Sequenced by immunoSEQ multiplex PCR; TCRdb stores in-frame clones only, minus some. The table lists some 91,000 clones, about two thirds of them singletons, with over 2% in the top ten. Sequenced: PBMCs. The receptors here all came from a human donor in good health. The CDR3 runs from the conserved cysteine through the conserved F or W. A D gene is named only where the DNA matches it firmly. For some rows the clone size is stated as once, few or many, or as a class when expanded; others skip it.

DNA: TGTGCCAGCAGCCCAGGGATTAGCTACGCCGGGGAGCTGTTTTTT; CDR3: CASSPGISYAGELFF; V: TRBV5-6; J: TRBJ2-2; D: .; length: 15; size: few
DNA: TGTGCCAGCAGCTCGTTCCGCGGGGGGCGGTTAGGCACAGATACGCAGTATTTT; CDR3: CASSSFRGGRLGTDTQYF; V: TRBV7-2; J: TRBJ2-3; D: TRBD2; length: 18; size: few
DNA: TGTGCCAGCAGTGACGAGTTCGACACTGAAGCTTTCTTT; CDR3: CASSDEFDTEAFF; V: TRBV2; J: TRBJ1-1; D: .; length: 13; size: once
DNA: TGTGCCAGCTCACCTGGAGCGGGGAGCACAGATACGCAGTATTTT; CDR3: CASSPGAGSTDTQYF; V: TRBV18; J: TRBJ2-3; D: TRBD2; length: 15; size: few
DNA: TGTGCCAGCAGTGAAGGGCAGGGGGCTTATCAGCCCCAGCATTTT; CDR3: CASSEGQGAYQPQHF; V: TRBV6-1; J: TRBJ1-5; D: TRBD1; length: 15; size: .
DNA: TGCAGCGTTGAAGGACGGGGTGGAGGGTACACTGAAGCTTTCTTT; CDR3: CSVEGRGGGYTEAFF; V: TRBV29-1; J: TRBJ1-1; D: .; length: 15; size: .
DNA: TGTGCCAGCAGCTTAATGGGCGGGGGCCTCATCATCACAGATACGCAGTATTTT; CDR3: CASSLMGGGLIITDTQYF; V: TRBV7-3; J: TRBJ2-3; D: .; length: 18; size: .
DNA: TGTGCCAGTAGTCTCAAACAAGGGACAGGGTGGACCCAGTACTTC; CDR3: CASSLKQGTGWTQYF; V: TRBV19; J: TRBJ2-5; D: TRBD1; length: 15; size: .
DNA: TGTGCCAGCACCACGGACAGGGGGCGAGATCAGCCCCAGCATTTT; CDR3: CASTTDRGRDQPQHF; V: TRBV2; J: TRBJ1-5; D: TRBD1; length: 15; size: .
DNA: TGTGCCAGCAGCCCCCCCGGGGGGAGACAGGAAAAACTGTTTTTT; CDR3: CASSPPGGRQEKLFF; V: TRBV5-6; J: TRBJ1-4; D: .; length: 15; size: .
DNA: TGTGCCAGCAGTGTCCGGGATAATTCACCCCTCCACTTT; CDR3: CASSVRDNSPLHF; V: TRBV25-1; J: TRBJ1-6; D: .; length: 13; size: few
DNA: TGCGCCAGCAGCTTGGGACTCCGGGACAGGCCCCGGGAGCAGTACTTC; CDR3: CASSLGLRDRPREQYF; V: TRBV5-1; J: TRBJ2-7; D: TRBD1; length: 16; size: .
DNA: TGTGCCAGCAGCCCCGCCAGCGGCAATAAGCCCCAGCATTTT; CDR3: CASSPASGNKPQHF; V: TRBV6-5; J: TRBJ1-5; D: .; length: 14; size: .
DNA: TGCGCCAGCAGCTTGGAGGGCCTGGACGGGGACAGAGCCTACGAGCAGTACTTC; CDR3: CASSLEGLDGDRAYEQYF; V: TRBV5-1; J: TRBJ2-7; D: TRBD1; length: 18; size: few
DNA: TGTGCCAGCAGCGTAGGACAGGGCACTGAAGCTTTCTTT; CDR3: CASSVGQGTEAFF; V: TRBV9; J: TRBJ1-1; D: TRBD1; length: 13; size: .
DNA: TGTGCCACCAGCAGGGAACAGGGGCCGGCCTACGAGCAGTACTTC; CDR3: CATSREQGPAYEQYF; V: TRBV15; J: TRBJ2-7; D: TRBD1; length: 15; size: once
DNA: TGTGCCAGCAGCTTATCACAGGACTATGGCTACACCTTC; CDR3: CASSLSQDYGYTF; V: TRBV5-6; J: TRBJ1-2; D: .; length: 13; size: few
DNA: TGTGCCAGCAGGGCCTGGACAGGCGTGAATCAGCCCCAGCATTTT; CDR3: CASRAWTGVNQPQHF; V: TRBV5-6; J: TRBJ1-5; D: TRBD1; length: 15; size: .
DNA: TGTGCCAGCTGTGACACGCGCTATGGCTACACCTTC; CDR3: CASCDTRYGYTF; V: TRBV6-5; J: TRBJ1-2; D: .; length: 12; size: .
DNA: TGCGCCAGCAGCCAAGATCCGGGATCTAACACTGAAGCTTTCTTT; CDR3: CASSQDPGSNTEAFF; V: TRBV4-3; J: TRBJ1-1; D: .; length: 15; size: few
DNA: TGTGCCAGCAGCCTCACAGGGCACCAGCCCCAGCATTTT; CDR3: CASSLTGHQPQHF; V: TRBV5-8; J: TRBJ1-5; D: .; length: 13; size: .
DNA: TGTGCCAGCAACTCAAGATCGGCGGGGACTCCTTCAACTAATGAAAAACTGTTTTTT; CDR3: CASNSRSAGTPSTNEKLFF; V: TRBV11-3; J: TRBJ1-4; D: .; length: 19; size: few
DNA: TGTGCCAGCAGCCCGGGACAGGGGAAGTACAATGAGCAGTTCTTC; CDR3: CASSPGQGKYNEQFF; V: TRBV7-6; J: TRBJ2-1; D: TRBD1; length: 15; size: .
DNA: TGTGCCAGCAGCTTAGTATCCTATGGACAGGGGAACTATGGCTACACCTTC; CDR3: CASSLVSYGQGNYGYTF; V: TRBV11-3; J: TRBJ1-2; D: TRBD1; length: 17; size: .
DNA: TGTGCCAGCAGCCAGGAAAGGACTAGCGGGGATACGCAGTATTTT; CDR3: CASSQERTSGDTQYF; V: TRBV4-2; J: TRBJ2-3; D: TRBD2; length: 15; size: .
DNA: TGTGCCAGCAGCTCTTCGGGTTTCCAGTACTTC; CDR3: CASSSSGFQYF; V: TRBV7-2; J: TRBJ2-5; D: .; length: 11; size: .
DNA: TGTGCCTGGAGCAGGGCTAGGCTCGGGGAGCTGTTTTTT; CDR3: CAWSRARLGELFF; V: TRBV30; J: TRBJ2-2; D: .; length: 13; size: .
DNA: TGCGCCAGCAGCGCGGGACAGGGGGGGCCCGGGGAGCTGTTTTTT; CDR3: CASSAGQGGPGELFF; V: TRBV5-1; J: TRBJ2-2; D: TRBD1; length: 15; size: .
DNA: TGTGCCAGCAGCCAAGCTGCGGACAGGATTAACACTGAAGCTTTCTTT; CDR3: CASSQAADRINTEAFF; V: TRBV4-2; J: TRBJ1-1; D: TRBD1; length: 16; size: .
DNA: TGTGCCAGCAGCCTTACCGGGACAGCCGACGAGCAGTACTTC; CDR3: CASSLTGTADEQYF; V: TRBV9; J: TRBJ2-7; D: TRBD1; length: 14; size: .
DNA: TGTGCCAGCACCCACACCGGAGGGGCCGGGGAGCTGTTTTTT; CDR3: CASTHTGGAGELFF; V: TRBV27; J: TRBJ2-2; D: .; length: 14; size: .
DNA: TGCGCCAGCAGCTTAACACAGGACTATGGCTACACCTTC; CDR3: CASSLTQDYGYTF; V: TRBV5-1; J: TRBJ1-2; D: .; length: 13; size: .
DNA: TGTGCCAGCAGCTTGGAAGGTGCGGAGCAGTACTTC; CDR3: CASSLEGAEQYF; V: TRBV7-3; J: TRBJ2-5; D: .; length: 12; size: few
DNA: TGTGCCAGCAGCGTGACTAGCCTAACTACAGATACGCAGTATTTT; CDR3: CASSVTSLTTDTQYF; V: TRBV7-2; J: TRBJ2-3; D: TRBD2; length: 15; size: .
DNA: TGCAGTGCTAGGGTCACAGGGAGCTACACCTTC; CDR3: CSARVTGSYTF; V: TRBV20-1; J: TRBJ1-2; D: .; length: 11; size: .
DNA: TGTGCCAGCAGCTTGGGCGCCCACCCAACCACTGAAGCTTTCTTT; CDR3: CASSLGAHPTTEAFF; V: TRBV5-5; J: TRBJ1-1; D: .; length: 15; size: .
DNA: TGTGCCAGCAGCTTAGGAGTATACGAGCAGTACTTC; CDR3: CASSLGVYEQYF; V: TRBV7-9; J: TRBJ2-7; D: .; length: 12; size: .
DNA: TGTGCCAGCAGCTCCCGACAGGCGCGTAGCGTGAACACTGAAGCTTTCTTT; CDR3: CASSSRQARSVNTEAFF; V: TRBV7-2; J: TRBJ1-1; D: .; length: 17; size: .
DNA: TGTGCCAGCAGCGTAGGACTCCTCAGGGGGACTGAAGCTTTCTTT; CDR3: CASSVGLLRGTEAFF; V: TRBV9; J: TRBJ1-1; D: TRBD1; length: 15; size: few
DNA: TGTGCCAGCAGCTTGAGGGTCAATCAGCCCCAGCATTTT; CDR3: CASSLRVNQPQHF; V: TRBV7-6; J: TRBJ1-5; D: .; length: 13; size: .
DNA: TGTGCCAGCAGCCGAGCAGGGGGAAAATCACCCCTCCACTTT; CDR3: CASSRAGGKSPLHF; V: TRBV11-2; J: TRBJ1-6; D: TRBD1; length: 14; size: few
DNA: TGTGCCAGCAGCCACCGTGCGAGATCCGAAGGACAGGGGGCACCTGAAGCTTTCTTT; CDR3: CASSHRARSEGQGAPEAFF; V: TRBV9; J: TRBJ1-1; D: TRBD1; length: 19; size: .
DNA: TGTGCCAGCAGCACATCCGGGACTAGCTTGGATACGCAGTATTTT; CDR3: CASSTSGTSLDTQYF; V: TRBV7-6; J: TRBJ2-3; D: TRBD2; length: 15; size: .
DNA: TGTGCCACGCGACTAGCGGGGGGATACTACGAGCAGTACTTC; CDR3: CATRLAGGYYEQYF; V: TRBV6-6; J: TRBJ2-7; D: TRBD2; length: 14; size: few
DNA: TGTGCCAGCAGTGTGTACAGGGACACTGAAGCTTTCTTT; CDR3: CASSVYRDTEAFF; V: TRBV2; J: TRBJ1-1; D: .; length: 13; size: .
DNA: TGTGCCAGCAGTTCGAGGGGACTGCCCCCCTACGAGCAGTACTTC; CDR3: CASSSRGLPPYEQYF; V: TRBV28; J: TRBJ2-7; D: .; length: 15; size: .
DNA: TGTGCCAGCAGCGAGTCGGGACACAGCTCTGGAAACACCATATATTTT; CDR3: CASSESGHSSGNTIYF; V: TRBV9; J: TRBJ1-3; D: .; length: 16; size: .
DNA: TGCGCCAGCAGCCCGGATTCGACAGGGGGCGTAAGTTTGCCCCAGCATTTT; CDR3: CASSPDSTGGVSLPQHF; V: TRBV4-3; J: TRBJ1-5; D: TRBD1; length: 17; size: .
DNA: TGTGCCAGCAGTGAACGAGGTGGCGGTGAAGCTTTCTTT; CDR3: CASSERGGGEAFF; V: TRBV6-1; J: TRBJ1-1; D: .; length: 13; size: few
DNA: TGTGCCAGCAGTCGCAGCGGGGGAACCTACGAGCAGTACTTC; CDR3: CASSRSGGTYEQYF; V: TRBV27; J: TRBJ2-7; D: TRBD2; length: 14; size: few
DNA: TGTGCCAGCAGCGCTGTCTCCCCAGGGGAGACCCAGTACTTC; CDR3: CASSAVSPGETQYF; V: TRBV7-2; J: TRBJ2-5; D: .; length: 14; size: .
DNA: TGTGCCAGCTCCGGGTACTATAATTCACCCCTCCACTTT; CDR3: CASSGYYNSPLHF; V: TRBV7-2; J: TRBJ1-6; D: .; length: 13; size: .
DNA: TGTGCCAGCAGCCAAGCCTTCGGTTCGAGCGATACGCAGTATTTT; CDR3: CASSQAFGSSDTQYF; V: TRBV14; J: TRBJ2-3; D: .; length: 15; size: .
DNA: TGTGCCAGCAGCTTCACCAGGGGGCCCGATGGCTACACCTTC; CDR3: CASSFTRGPDGYTF; V: TRBV11-1; J: TRBJ1-2; D: TRBD1; length: 14; size: few
DNA: TGTGCCTGGACGGTCTATAATTCACCCCTCCACTTT; CDR3: CAWTVYNSPLHF; V: TRBV30; J: TRBJ1-6; D: .; length: 12; size: .
DNA: TGTGCCAGCCCAGGGTATAGGGGTCGGAGCACCGGGGAGCTGTTTTTT; CDR3: CASPGYRGRSTGELFF; V: TRBV21-1; J: TRBJ2-2; D: .; length: 16; size: .
DNA: TGTGCCAGCAGCTCCCGGACAGGGCCCGGGGAGCTGTTTTTT; CDR3: CASSSRTGPGELFF; V: TRBV7-2; J: TRBJ2-2; D: TRBD1; length: 14; size: few
DNA: TGTGCCAGCAGTCCCCCTACGGGAATCCCTGAAGCTTTCTTT; CDR3: CASSPPTGIPEAFF; V: TRBV6-1; J: TRBJ1-1; D: .; length: 14; size: .
DNA: TGCGCCAGCAGCCCCGTGGACAGGGTGGTCACTGAAGCTTTCTTT; CDR3: CASSPVDRVVTEAFF; V: TRBV5-1; J: TRBJ1-1; D: TRBD1; length: 15; size: .